The present T cell receptor (beta chain) was sequenced within a study of blood T cell repertoires in COVID-19. By proportion, this clone is medium-sized (0.01 to 0.1%). Only in-frame clones appear in the TCRdb table, and some are missing; sequencing was by immunoSEQ multiplex PCR. This sample has 45,000 to 60,000 clones; just over 85% occur once, and the top ten carry 12%. V was clipped by 0 bases and J by 5 bases; unmatched bases: 8. The CDR3 loop spans 16 amino acids. The germline CDR1 and CDR2 sequences are LGHNA and YSLEER. This TCR came from a man between 65 and 85 years old with active COVID-19. The sample comprised peripheral blood. V usage is TRBV4-3 and J usage is TRBJ2-7; 9 bases are shared with TRBD1. The DNA for the CDR3 is TGCGCCAGCAGCCAAGATTGGGGACAGGGATACAACGAGCAGTACTTC. It specifies CASSQDWGQGYNEQYF.